This is a list of T cell receptor beta chains from one sample in a study of OX40 agonist ivuxolimab in advanced cancers. TCRdb's copy holds only in-frame clones and misses some; the assay was immunoSEQ multiplex PCR. The sample contains approximately 44,000 clones, about four fifths of which appear only once. The specimen comprised CD4+ or CD8+ T cells sorted from blood, sampled in a trial of the OX40 agonist ivuxolimab. The source is an adult with an advanced solid tumor such as melanoma, head and neck, liver or kidney cancer. CDR3s include the opening cysteine and the closing phenylalanine or tryptophan. A D gene is named only where the DNA matches it firmly. Clone size is given for some rows only: seen once, a few or many times, or a class if the clone is expanded.

j_gene | abundance | v_gene | d_gene | CDR3aa | CDR3nt
TRBJ1-4 | once | TRBV5-4 | . | CASSLRQFQSNEKLFF | TGTGCCAGCAGCTTACGACAGTTCCAGTCGAATGAAAAACTGTTTTTT
TRBJ2-7 | . | TRBV6-5 | . | CASGLTYEQYF | TGTGCCAGTGGGTTGACCTACGAGCAGTACTTC
TRBJ2-1 | . | TRBV11-3 | . | CASSPPAANEQFF | TGTGCCAGCAGCCCCCCCGCCGCCAATGAGCAGTTCTTC
TRBJ2-5 | . | TRBV28 | . | CASTQGGGIETQYF | TGTGCCAGCACACAGGGAGGGGGAATTGAGACCCAGTACTTC
TRBJ2-3 | . | TRBV27 | TRBD2 | CASIQTSGGTDTQYF | TGTGCCAGCATTCAGACTAGCGGAGGCACAGATACGCAGTATTTT
TRBJ2-7 | . | TRBV10-3 | TRBD1 | CAIRGTGVAYEQYF | TGTGCCATCAGGGGGACAGGGGTAGCCTACGAGCAGTACTTC
TRBJ1-1 | . | TRBV20-1 | . | CSATPGTEAFF | TGCAGTGCTACCCCTGGGACTGAAGCTTTCTTT
TRBJ2-1 | few | TRBV18 | . | CASSPLARNEQFF | TGTGCCAGCTCACCACTAGCACGCAATGAGCAGTTCTTC
TRBJ1-4 | . | TRBV9 | . | CASSAGGAVNEKLFF | TGTGCCAGCAGCGCTGGGGGGGCGGTCAATGAAAAACTGTTTTTT
TRBJ1-1 | few | TRBV7-9 | . | CASSLVEAAEAFF | TGTGCCAGCAGCCTAGTAGAGGCGGCTGAAGCTTTCTTT
TRBJ1-1 | . | TRBV6-1 | TRBD1 | CASSRPGQGRTEAFF | TGTGCCAGCAGTAGACCGGGACAGGGTAGGACTGAAGCTTTCTTT
TRBJ2-7 | . | TRBV28 | TRBD2 | CASRGLPLYEQYF | TGTGCCAGCAGGGGACTACCTCTCTACGAGCAGTACTTC
TRBJ2-5 | . | TRBV15 | . | CATSRASGPQETQYF | TGTGCCACCAGCAGAGCCAGCGGGCCCCAAGAGACCCAGTACTTC
TRBJ1-1 | . | TRBV5-4 | . | CASSLERGKAFF | TGTGCCAGCAGCTTGGAGCGGGGAAAAGCTTTCTTT
TRBJ2-1 | . | TRBV7-2 | TRBD2 | CASSSASGSAEQFF | TGTGCCAGCAGCTCTGCTAGCGGGAGTGCTGAGCAGTTCTTC
TRBJ1-1 | . | TRBV10-1 | . | CASSESRGTEAFF | TGCGCCAGCAGTGAGTCCCGGGGCACTGAAGCTTTCTTT
TRBJ2-1 | once | TRBV2 | . | CASSGARSYNEQFF | TGTGCCAGCAGTGGTGCTAGATCCTACAATGAGCAGTTCTTC
TRBJ2-1 | . | TRBV6-1 | . | CASSDWDINEQFF | TGTGCCAGCAGTGACTGGGACATCAATGAGCAGTTCTTC
TRBJ2-5 | . | TRBV6-6 | . | CASTSFKAQETQYF | TGTGCCAGCACCTCCTTTAAGGCGCAAGAGACCCAGTACTTC